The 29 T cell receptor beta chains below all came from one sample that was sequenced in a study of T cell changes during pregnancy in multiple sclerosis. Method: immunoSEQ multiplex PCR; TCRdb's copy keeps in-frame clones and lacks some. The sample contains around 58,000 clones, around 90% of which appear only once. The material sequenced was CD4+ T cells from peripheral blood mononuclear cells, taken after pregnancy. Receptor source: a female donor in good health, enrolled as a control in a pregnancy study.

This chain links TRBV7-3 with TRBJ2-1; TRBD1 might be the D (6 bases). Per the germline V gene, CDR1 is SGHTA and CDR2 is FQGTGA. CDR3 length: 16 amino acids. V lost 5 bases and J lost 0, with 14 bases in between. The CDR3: CASSPKGGPSYNEQFF. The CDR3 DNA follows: TGTGCCAGCAGCCCGAAAGGGGGTCCCTCCTACAATGAGCAGTTCTTC.

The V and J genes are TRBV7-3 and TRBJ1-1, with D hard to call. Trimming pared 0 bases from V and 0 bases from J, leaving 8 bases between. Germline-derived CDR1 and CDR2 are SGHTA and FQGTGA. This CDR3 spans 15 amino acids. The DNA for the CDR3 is TGTGCCAGCAGCTTAACGGCGGCCCTGAACACTGAAGCTTTCTTT. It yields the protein CASSLTAALNTEAFF.

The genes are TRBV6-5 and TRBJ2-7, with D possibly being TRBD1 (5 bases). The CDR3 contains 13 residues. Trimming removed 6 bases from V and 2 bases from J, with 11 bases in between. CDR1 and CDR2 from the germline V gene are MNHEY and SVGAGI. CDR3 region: CASSLKGTYEQYF. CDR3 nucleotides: TGTGCCAGCAGCCTCAAGGGGACCTACGAGCAGTACTTC.

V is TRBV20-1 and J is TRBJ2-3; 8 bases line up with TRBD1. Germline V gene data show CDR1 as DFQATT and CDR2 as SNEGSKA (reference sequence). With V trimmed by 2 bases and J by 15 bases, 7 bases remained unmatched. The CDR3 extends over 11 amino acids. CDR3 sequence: CSARSPGQDYF. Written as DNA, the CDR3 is TGCAGTGCTAGATCTCCGGGACAGGACTATTTT.

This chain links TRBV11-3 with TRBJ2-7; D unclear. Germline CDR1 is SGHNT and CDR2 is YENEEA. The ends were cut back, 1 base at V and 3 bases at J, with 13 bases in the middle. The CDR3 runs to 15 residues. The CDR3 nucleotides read TGTGCCAGCAGCTTAGCGTCGGGTCAACTCTACGAGCAGTACTTC. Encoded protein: CASSLASGQLYEQYF.

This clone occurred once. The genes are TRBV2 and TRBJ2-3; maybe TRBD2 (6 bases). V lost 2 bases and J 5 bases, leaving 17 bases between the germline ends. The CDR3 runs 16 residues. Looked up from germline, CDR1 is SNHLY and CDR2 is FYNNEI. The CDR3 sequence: CASSESGAGRGDTQYF. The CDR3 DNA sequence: TGTGCCAGCAGTGAAAGTGGGGCAGGGCGGGGAGATACGCAGTATTTT. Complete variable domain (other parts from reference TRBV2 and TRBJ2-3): EPEVTQTPSHQVTQMGQEVILRCVPISNHLYFYWYRQILGQKVEFLVSFYNNEISEKSEIFDDQFSVERPDGSNFTLKIRSTKLEDSAMYFCASSESGAGRGDTQYFGPGTRLTVL.

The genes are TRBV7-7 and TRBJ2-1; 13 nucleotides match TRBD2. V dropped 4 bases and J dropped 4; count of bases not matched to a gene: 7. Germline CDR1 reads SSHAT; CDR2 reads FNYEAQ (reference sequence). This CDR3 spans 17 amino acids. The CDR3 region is CASSSTTGLAGYNEQFF. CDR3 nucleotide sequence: TGTGCCAGCAGCTCGACGACGGGACTAGCGGGGTACAATGAGCAGTTCTTC.

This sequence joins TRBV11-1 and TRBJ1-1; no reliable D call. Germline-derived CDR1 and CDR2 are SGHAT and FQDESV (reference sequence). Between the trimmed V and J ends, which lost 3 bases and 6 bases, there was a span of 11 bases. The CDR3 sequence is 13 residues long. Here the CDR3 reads CASSFTRRAEAFF. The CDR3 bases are TGTGCCAGCAGCTTTACAAGGAGGGCTGAAGCTTTCTTT.

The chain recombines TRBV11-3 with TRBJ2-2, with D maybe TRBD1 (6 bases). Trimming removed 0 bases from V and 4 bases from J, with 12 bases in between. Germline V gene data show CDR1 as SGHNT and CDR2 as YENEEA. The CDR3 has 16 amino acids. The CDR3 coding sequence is TGTGCCAGCAGCTTAGAGGTAACAGGGACCACCGGGGAGCTGTTTTTT. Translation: CASSLEVTGTTGELFF.

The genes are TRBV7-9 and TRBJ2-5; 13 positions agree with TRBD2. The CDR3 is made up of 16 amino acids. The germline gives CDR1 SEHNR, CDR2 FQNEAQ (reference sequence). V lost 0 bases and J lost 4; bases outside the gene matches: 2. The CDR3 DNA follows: TGTGCCAGCAGCTTAGCGGGACTAGCGGGGACAGAGACCCAGTACTTC. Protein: CASSLAGLAGTETQYF.

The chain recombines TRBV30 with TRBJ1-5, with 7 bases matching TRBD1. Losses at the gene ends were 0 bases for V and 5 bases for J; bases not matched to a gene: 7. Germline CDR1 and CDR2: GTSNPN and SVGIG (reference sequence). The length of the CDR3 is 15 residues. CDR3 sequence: CAWSVRGGAYQPQHF. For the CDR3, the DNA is TGTGCCTGGAGTGTTCGAGGGGGCGCATATCAGCCCCAGCATTTT. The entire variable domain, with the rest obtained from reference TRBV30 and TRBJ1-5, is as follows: SQTIHQWPATLVQPVGSPLSLECTVEGTSNPNLYWYRQAAGRGLQLLFYSVGIGQISSEVPQNLSASRPQDRQFILSSKKLLLSDSGFYLCAWSVRGGAYQPQHFGDGTRLSIL.

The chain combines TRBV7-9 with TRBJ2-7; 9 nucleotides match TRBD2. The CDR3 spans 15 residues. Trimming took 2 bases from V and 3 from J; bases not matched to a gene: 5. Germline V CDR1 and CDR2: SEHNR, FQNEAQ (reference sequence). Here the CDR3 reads CASSLFASGDYEQYF. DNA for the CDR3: TGTGCCAGCAGCTTATTCGCTAGCGGGGACTACGAGCAGTACTTC.

For the CDR3, the DNA is TGTGCCAGCTCGTCCCTACCTAATCAGCCCCAGCATTTT. It yields the protein CASSSLPNQPQHF. The chain links TRBV11-3 to TRBJ1-5; D remains unclear. V lost 8 bases and J 4 bases, leaving 12 bases between the germline ends. CDR3 length: 13 amino acids. Germline CDR1 and CDR2: SGHNT and YENEEA.

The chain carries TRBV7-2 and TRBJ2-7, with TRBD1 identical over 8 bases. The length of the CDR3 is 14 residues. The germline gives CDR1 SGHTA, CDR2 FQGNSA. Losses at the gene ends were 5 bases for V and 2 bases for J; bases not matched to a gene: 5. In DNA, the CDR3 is TGTGCCAGCAGCCTACAGGGGGTTACCTACGAGCAGTACTTC. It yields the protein CASSLQGVTYEQYF.

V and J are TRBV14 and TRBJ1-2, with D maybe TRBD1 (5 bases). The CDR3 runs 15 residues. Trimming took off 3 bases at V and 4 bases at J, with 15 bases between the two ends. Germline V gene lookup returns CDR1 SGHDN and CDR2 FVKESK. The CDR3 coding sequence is TGTGCCAGCAGCCAGTCTAGGGGAGGAGGCTATGGCTACACCTTC. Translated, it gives CASSQSRGGGYGYTF.

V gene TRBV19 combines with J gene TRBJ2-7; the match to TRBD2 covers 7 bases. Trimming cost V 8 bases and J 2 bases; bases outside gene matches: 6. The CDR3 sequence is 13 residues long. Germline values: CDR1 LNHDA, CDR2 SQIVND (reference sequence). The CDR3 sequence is CASSGLPTYEQYF. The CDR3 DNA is TGTGCCAGTTCGGGACTACCTACCTACGAGCAGTACTTC.

This CDR3 reads CASSFRGGYGYTF. The CDR3 region has the DNA TGTGCCAGCAGCTTCAGGGGCGGTTATGGCTACACCTTC. The chain recombines TRBV6-5 with TRBJ1-2; D might be TRBD1 (6 bases). This CDR3 has 13 residues. V was shortened by 6 bases and J by 5 bases, with 13 bases between the two germline ends. Germline-derived CDR1 and CDR2 are MNHEY and SVGAGI.

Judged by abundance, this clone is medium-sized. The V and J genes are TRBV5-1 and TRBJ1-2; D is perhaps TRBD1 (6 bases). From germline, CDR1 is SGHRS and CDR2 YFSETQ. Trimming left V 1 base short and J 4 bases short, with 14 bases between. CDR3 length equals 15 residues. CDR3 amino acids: CASSLNQGLAYGYTF. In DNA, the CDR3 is TGCGCCAGCAGCTTGAATCAGGGGCTTGCCTATGGCTACACCTTC. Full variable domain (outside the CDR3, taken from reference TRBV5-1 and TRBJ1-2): KAGVTQTPRYLIKTRGQQVTLSCSPISGHRSVSWYQQTPGQGLQFLFEYFSETQRNKGNFPGRFSGRQFSNSRSEMNVSTLELGDSALYLCASSLNQGLAYGYTFGSGTRLTVV.

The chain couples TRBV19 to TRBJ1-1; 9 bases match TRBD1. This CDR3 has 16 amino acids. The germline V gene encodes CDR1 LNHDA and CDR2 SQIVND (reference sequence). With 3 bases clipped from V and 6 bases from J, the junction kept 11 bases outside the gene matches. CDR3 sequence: CASSMGPLGQGAEAFF. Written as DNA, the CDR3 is TGTGCCAGTAGTATGGGCCCCCTGGGACAGGGAGCTGAAGCTTTCTTT.

CDR3 protein: CASSLEDSHTYGYTF. In DNA form, the CDR3 reads TGCGCCAGCAGCTTGGAGGACAGCCACACCTATGGCTACACCTTC. This chain connects TRBV5-1 to TRBJ1-2; possible D gene TRBD1, 6 bases. CDR1 SGHRS and CDR2 YFSETQ come from the germline V gene. This CDR3 has 15 amino acids. V was cut by 0 bases and J by 4 bases, with 13 bases left in between.

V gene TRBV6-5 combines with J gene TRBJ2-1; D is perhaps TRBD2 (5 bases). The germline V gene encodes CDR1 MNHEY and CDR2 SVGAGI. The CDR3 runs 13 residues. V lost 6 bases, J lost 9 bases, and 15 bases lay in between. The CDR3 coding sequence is TGTGCCAGCAGCAAAGGACCCAGCGGTGAGCAGTTCTTC. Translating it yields CASSKGPSGEQFF.

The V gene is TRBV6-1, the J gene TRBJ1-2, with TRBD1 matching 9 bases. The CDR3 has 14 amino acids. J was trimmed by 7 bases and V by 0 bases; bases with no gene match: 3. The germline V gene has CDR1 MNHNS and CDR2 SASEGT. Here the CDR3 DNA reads TGTGCCAGCAGTGAAGCGGGACAGGGTTTTGGCTACACCTTC. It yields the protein CASSEAGQGFGYTF.

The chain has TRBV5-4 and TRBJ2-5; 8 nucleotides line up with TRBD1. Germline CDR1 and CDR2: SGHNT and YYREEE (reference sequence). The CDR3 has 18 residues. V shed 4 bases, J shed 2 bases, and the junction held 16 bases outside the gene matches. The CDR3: CASSKSSQGALVQETQYF. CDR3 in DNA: TGTGCCAGCAGCAAAAGTTCGCAGGGGGCTTTGGTACAAGAGACCCAGTACTTC.

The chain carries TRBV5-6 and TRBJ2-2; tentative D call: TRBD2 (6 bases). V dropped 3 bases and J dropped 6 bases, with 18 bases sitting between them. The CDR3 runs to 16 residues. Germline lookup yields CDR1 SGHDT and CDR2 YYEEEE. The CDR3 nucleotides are TGTGCCAGCAGCTGGAGGGCAGGGCTTCGGCCCGGGGAGCTGTTTTTT. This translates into CASSWRAGLRPGELFF.

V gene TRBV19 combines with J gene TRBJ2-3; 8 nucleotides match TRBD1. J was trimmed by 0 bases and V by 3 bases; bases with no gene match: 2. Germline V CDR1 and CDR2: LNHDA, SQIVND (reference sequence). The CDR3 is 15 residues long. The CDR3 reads CASSIRQGSTDTQYF. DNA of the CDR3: TGTGCCAGTAGTATCAGACAGGGGAGCACAGATACGCAGTATTTT.

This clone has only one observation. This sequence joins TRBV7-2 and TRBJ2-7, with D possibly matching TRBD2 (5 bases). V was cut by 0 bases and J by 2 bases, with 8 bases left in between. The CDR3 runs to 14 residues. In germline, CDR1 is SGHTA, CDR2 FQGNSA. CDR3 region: CASSLAPGTYEQYF. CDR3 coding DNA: TGTGCCAGCAGCTTAGCGCCGGGGACCTACGAGCAGTACTTC.

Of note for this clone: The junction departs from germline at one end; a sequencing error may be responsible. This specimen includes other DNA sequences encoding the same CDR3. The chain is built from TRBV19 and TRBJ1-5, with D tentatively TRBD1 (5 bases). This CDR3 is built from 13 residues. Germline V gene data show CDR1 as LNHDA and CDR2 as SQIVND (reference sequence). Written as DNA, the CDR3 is TGTGCTAGTAGTTTCTACAATGACAGGCCCCAGCATTTT. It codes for CASSFYNDRPQHF.

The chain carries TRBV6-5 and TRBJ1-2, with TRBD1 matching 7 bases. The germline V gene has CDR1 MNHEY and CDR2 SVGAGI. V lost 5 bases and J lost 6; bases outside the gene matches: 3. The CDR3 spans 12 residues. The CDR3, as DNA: TGTGCCAGCAGTCGACAGGGAGATGGCTACACCTTC. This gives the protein CASSRQGDGYTF.

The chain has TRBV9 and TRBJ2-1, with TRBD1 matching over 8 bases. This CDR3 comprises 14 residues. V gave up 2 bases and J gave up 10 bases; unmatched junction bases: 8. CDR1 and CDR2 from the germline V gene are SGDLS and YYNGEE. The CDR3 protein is CASSVYRGSSEQFF. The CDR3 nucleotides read TGTGCCAGCAGCGTCTACAGGGGGTCTAGCGAGCAGTTCTTC.